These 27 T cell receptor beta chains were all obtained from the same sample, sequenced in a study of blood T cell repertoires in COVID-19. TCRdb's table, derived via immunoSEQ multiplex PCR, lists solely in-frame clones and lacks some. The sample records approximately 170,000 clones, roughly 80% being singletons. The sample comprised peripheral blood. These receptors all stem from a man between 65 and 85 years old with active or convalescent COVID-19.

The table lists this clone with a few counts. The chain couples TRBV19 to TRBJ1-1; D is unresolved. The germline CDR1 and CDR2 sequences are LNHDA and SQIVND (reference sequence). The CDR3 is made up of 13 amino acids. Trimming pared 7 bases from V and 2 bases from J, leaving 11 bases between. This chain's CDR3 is CASKRAPNTEAFF. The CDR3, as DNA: TGTGCCAGTAAGAGGGCGCCCAACACTGAAGCTTTCTTT.

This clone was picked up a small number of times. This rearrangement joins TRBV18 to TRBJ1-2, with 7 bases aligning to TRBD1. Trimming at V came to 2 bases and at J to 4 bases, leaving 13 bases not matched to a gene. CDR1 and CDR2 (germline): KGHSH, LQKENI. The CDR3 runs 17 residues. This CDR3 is CASSPVPTGATLYGYTF. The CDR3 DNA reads TGTGCCAGCTCACCAGTCCCAACAGGGGCTACCCTCTATGGCTACACCTTC.

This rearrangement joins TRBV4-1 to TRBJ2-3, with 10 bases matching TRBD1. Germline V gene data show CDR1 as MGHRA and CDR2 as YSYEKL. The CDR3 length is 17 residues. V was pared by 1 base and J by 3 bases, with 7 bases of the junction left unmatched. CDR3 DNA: TGCGCCAGCAGCCAAGGGGTCGACAGGGGGCGGACAGATACGCAGTATTTT. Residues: CASSQGVDRGRTDTQYF.

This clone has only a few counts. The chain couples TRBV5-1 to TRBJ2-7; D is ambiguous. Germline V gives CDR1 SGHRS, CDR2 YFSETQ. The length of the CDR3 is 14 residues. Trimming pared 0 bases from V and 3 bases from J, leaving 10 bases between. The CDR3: CASSLDGGGYEQYF. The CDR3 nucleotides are TGCGCCAGCAGCTTGGATGGTGGCGGCTACGAGCAGTACTTC.

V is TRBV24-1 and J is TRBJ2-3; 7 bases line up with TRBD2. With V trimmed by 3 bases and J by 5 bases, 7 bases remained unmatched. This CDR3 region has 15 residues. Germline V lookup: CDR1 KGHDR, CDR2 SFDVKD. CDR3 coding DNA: TGTGCCACCAGTGATAGTAGCGGGCCCGGAGATACGCAGTATTTT. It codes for CATSDSSGPGDTQYF.

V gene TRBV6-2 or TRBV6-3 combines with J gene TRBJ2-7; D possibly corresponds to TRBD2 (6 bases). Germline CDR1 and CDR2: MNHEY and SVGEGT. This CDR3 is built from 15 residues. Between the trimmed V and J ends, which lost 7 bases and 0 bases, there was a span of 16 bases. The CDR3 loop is CASTPRGGASYEQYF. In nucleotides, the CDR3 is TGTGCCAGCACCCCCCGGGGCGGGGCCTCCTACGAGCAGTACTTC.

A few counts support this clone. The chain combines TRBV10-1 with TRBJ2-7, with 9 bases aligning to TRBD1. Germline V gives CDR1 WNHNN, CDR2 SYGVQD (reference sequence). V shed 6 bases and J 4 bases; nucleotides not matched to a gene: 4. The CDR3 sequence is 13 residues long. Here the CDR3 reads CASSTGQGYEQYF. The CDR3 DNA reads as TGCGCCAGCAGCACTGGACAGGGGTACGAGCAGTACTTC.

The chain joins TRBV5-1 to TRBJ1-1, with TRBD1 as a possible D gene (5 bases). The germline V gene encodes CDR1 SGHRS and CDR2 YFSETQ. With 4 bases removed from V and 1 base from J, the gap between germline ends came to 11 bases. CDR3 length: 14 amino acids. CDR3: CASSVGQTNTEAFF. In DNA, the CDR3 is TGCGCCAGCAGCGTCGGACAAACGAACACTGAAGCTTTCTTT.

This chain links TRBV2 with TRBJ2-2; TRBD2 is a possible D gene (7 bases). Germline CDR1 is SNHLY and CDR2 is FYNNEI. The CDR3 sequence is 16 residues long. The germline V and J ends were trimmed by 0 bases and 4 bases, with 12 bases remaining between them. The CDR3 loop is CASSEAGGAPTGELFF. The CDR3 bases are TGTGCCAGCAGTGAAGCGGGGGGGGCCCCCACCGGGGAGCTGTTTTTT.

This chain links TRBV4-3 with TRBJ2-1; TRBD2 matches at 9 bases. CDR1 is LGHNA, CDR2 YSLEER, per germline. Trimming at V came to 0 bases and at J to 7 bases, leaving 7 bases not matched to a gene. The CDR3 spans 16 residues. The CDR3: CASSQEGGAGGNEQFF. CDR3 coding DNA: TGCGCCAGCAGCCAAGAGGGAGGGGCGGGAGGGAATGAGCAGTTCTTC.

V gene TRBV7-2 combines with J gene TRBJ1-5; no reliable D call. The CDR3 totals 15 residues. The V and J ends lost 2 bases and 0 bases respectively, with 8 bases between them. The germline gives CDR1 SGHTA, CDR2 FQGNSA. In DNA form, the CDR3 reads TGTGCCAGCAGCTTAAACAGCTATAGCAATCAGCCCCAGCATTTT. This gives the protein CASSLNSYSNQPQHF. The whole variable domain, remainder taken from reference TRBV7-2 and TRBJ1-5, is GAGVSQSPSNKVTEKGKDVELRCDPISGHTALYWYRQSLGQGLEFLIYFQGNSAPDKSGLPSDRFSAERTGGSVSTLTIQRTQQEDSAVYLCASSLNSYSNQPQHFGDGTRLSIL.

Here the CDR3 reads CASSLGQTSTNEKLFF. CDR3 sequence (DNA): TGCGCCAGCAGCTTGGGACAGACTTCAACTAATGAAAAACTGTTTTTT. The chain uses TRBV5-1 and TRBJ1-4; tentatively, D is TRBD1 (5 bases). The germline V gene encodes CDR1 SGHRS and CDR2 YFSETQ. Between the trimmed V and J ends, which lost 0 bases and 0 bases, there was a span of 9 bases. This CDR3 comprises 16 residues. Full variable domain (rest looked up from reference TRBV5-1 and TRBJ1-4): KAGVTQTPRYLIKTRGQQVTLSCSPISGHRSVSWYQQTPGQGLQFLFEYFSETQRNKGNFPGRFSGRQFSNSRSEMNVSTLELGDSALYLCASSLGQTSTNEKLFFGSGTQLSVL.

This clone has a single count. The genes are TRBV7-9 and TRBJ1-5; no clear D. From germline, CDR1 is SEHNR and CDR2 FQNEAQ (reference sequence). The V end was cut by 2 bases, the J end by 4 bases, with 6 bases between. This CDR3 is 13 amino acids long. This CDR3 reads CASSLMSNQPQHF. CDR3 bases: TGTGCCAGCAGCTTAATGAGTAATCAGCCCCAGCATTTT. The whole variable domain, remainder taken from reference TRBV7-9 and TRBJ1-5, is DTGVSQNPRHKITKRGQNVTFRCDPISEHNRLYWYRQTLGQGPEFLTYFQNEAQLEKSRLLSDRFSAERPKGSFSTLEIQRTEQGDSAMYLCASSLMSNQPQHFGDGTRLSIL.

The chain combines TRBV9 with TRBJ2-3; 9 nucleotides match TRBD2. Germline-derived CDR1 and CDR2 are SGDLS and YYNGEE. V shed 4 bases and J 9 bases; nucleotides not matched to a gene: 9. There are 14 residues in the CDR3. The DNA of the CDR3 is TGTGCCAGCAGCCTGAGCGGGGGGCTGGGAACGCAGTATTTT. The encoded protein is CASSLSGGLGTQYF.

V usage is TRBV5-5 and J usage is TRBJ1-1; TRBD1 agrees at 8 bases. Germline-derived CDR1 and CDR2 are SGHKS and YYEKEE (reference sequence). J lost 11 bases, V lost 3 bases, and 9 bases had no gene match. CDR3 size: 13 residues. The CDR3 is CASSSQGATEAFF. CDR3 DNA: TGTGCCAGCAGCTCCCAGGGGGCCACCGAGGCTTTCTTT.

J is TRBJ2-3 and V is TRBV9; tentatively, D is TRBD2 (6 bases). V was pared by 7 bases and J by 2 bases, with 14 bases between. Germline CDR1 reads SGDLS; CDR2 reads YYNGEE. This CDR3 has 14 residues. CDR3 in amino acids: CASAPGLNTDTQYF. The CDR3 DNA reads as TGTGCCAGCGCTCCGGGACTGAACACAGATACGCAGTATTTT.

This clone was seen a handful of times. The CDR3 DNA reads as TGTGCCAGTAGTATCAGACTGAGCTCTGGAAACACCATATATTTT. Protein: CASSIRLSSGNTIYF. The chain has TRBV19 and TRBJ1-3; D is uncertain. Per the germline V gene, CDR1 is LNHDA and CDR2 is SQIVND (reference sequence). V lost 3 bases to trimming and J lost 0 bases, with 9 bases between them. The CDR3 runs 15 residues.

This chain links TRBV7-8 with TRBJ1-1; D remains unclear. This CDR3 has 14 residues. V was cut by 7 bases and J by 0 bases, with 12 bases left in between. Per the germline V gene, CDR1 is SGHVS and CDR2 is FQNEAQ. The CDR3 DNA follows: TGTGCCAGCAAGTACGAGATTATGAACACTGAAGCTTTCTTT. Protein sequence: CASKYEIMNTEAFF.

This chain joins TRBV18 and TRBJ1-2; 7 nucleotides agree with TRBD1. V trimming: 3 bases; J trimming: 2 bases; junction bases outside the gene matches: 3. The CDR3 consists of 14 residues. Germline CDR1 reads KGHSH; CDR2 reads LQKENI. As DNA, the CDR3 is TGTGCCAGCTCACCTACGACAGGGAACTATGGCTACACCTTC. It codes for CASSPTTGNYGYTF. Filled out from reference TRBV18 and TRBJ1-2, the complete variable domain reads NAGVMQNPRHLVRRRGQEARLRCSPMKGHSHVYWYRQLPEEGLKFMVYLQKENIIDESGMPKERFSAEFPKEGPSILRIQQVVRGDSAAYFCASSPTTGNYGYTFGSGTRLTVV.

This CDR3 reads CAWSPIAPLAGGLREQYF. The CDR3 nucleotides read TGTGCCTGGAGTCCGATCGCCCCCCTAGCGGGGGGGCTCCGCGAGCAGTACTTC. The rearrangement links TRBV30 to TRBJ2-7; 12 bases match TRBD2. The V segment lost 2 bases and the J segment 6 bases; nucleotides outside the gene matches: 17. The CDR3 sequence is 18 residues long. Germline V gene data show CDR1 as GTSNPN and CDR2 as SVGIG (reference sequence). The full variable domain, completed using reference TRBV30 and TRBJ2-7, is SQTIHQWPATLVQPVGSPLSLECTVEGTSNPNLYWYRQAAGRGLQLLFYSVGIGQISSEVPQNLSASRPQDRQFILSSKKLLLSDSGFYLCAWSPIAPLAGGLREQYFGPGTRLTVT.

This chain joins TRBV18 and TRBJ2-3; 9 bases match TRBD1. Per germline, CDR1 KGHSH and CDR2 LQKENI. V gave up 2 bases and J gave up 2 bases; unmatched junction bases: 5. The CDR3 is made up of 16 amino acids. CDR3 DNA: TGTGCCAGCTCACCAGGGACAGGGAGGGACACAGATACGCAGTATTTT. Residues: CASSPGTGRDTDTQYF.

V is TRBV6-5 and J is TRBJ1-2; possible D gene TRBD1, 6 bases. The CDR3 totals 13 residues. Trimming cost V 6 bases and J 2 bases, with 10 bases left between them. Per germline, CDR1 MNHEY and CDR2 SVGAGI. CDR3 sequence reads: CASSRGTNYGYTF. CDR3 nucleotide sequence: TGTGCCAGCAGCAGGGGCACGAACTATGGCTACACCTTC.

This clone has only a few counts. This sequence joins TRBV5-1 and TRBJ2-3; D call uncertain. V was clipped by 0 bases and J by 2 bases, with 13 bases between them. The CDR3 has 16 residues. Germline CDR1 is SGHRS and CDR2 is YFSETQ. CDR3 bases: TGCGCCAGCAGCTTGGATCCGCGTTCTCCCACAGATACGCAGTATTTT. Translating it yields CASSLDPRSPTDTQYF.

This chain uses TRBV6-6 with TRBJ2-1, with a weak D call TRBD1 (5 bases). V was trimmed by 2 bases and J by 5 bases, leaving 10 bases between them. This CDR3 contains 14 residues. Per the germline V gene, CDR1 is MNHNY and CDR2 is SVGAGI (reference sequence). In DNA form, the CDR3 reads TGTGCCAGCAGTTACGGGCAGGGTGACAATGAGCAGTTCTTC. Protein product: CASSYGQGDNEQFF.

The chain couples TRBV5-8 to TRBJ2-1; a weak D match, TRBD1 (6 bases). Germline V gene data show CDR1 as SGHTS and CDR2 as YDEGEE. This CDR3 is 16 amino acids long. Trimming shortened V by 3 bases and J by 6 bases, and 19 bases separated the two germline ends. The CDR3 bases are TGTGCCAGCAGCTCCTTTTTCGAGGACAGCTCCAATGAGCAGTTCTTC. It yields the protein CASSSFFEDSSNEQFF.

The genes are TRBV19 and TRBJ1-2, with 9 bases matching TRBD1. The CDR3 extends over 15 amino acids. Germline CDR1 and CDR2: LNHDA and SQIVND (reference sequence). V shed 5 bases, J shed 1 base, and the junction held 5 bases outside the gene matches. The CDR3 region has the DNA TGTGCCAGTAGTTTTCGACAGGGGGTTAACTATGGCTACACCTTC. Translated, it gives CASSFRQGVNYGYTF. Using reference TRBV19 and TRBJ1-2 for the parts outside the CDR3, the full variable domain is DGGITQSPKYLFRKEGQNVTLSCEQNLNHDAMYWYRQDPGQGLRLIYYSQIVNDFQKGDIAEGYSVSREKKESFPLTVTSAQKNPTAFYLCASSFRQGVNYGYTFGSGTRLTVV.

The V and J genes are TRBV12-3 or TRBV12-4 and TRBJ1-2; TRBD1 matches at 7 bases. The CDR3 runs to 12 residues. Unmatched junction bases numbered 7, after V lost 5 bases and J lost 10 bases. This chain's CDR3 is CASSRDSLVYTF. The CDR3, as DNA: TGTGCCAGCAGTAGGGACAGCTTGGTCTACACCTTC.